One and the same sample provided the 3 T cell receptor beta chains below, sequenced in a study of blood T cell repertoires in COVID-19. Profiling relied on immunoSEQ multiplex PCR, and the TCRdb table lists in-frame clones only, not all of them. The sample yields about 61,000 clones, 80% to 90% seen once. Sequenced sample: peripheral blood. These receptors all come from a man in his sixties with acute or convalescent COVID-19.

The chain has TRBV2 and TRBJ1-1; D possibly corresponds to TRBD1 (5 bases). The V gene lost 3 bases and the J gene lost 4 bases, with 9 bases spanning the gap. The length of the CDR3 is 13 residues. Germline CDR1 is SNHLY and CDR2 is FYNNEI. The CDR3 is CASSDQRGTEAFF. CDR3 sequence (DNA): TGTGCCAGCAGTGATCAAAGGGGCACTGAAGCTTTCTTT.

The rearrangement uses TRBV9 and TRBJ2-7, with TRBD2 matching 9 bases. The CDR3 is made up of 17 amino acids. Per the germline V gene, CDR1 is SGDLS and CDR2 is YYNGEE. After removal of 0 bases from V and 2 bases from J, the junction contained 9 bases not matched to a gene. The CDR3 DNA is TGTGCCAGCAGCGTAGATGCGGGAGGGGCAGGCGCCTACGAGCAGTACTTC. It yields the protein CASSVDAGGAGAYEQYF.

V and J are TRBV7-8 and TRBJ1-5; D gene ambiguous. CDR1 and CDR2 from the germline V gene are SGHVS and FQNEAQ. V gave up 8 bases and J gave up 0 bases, with 11 bases separating them. The CDR3 has 14 residues. The CDR3 sequence: CASHPLYSNQPQHF. The CDR3 DNA sequence: TGTGCCAGCCATCCACTTTATAGCAATCAGCCCCAGCATTTT.